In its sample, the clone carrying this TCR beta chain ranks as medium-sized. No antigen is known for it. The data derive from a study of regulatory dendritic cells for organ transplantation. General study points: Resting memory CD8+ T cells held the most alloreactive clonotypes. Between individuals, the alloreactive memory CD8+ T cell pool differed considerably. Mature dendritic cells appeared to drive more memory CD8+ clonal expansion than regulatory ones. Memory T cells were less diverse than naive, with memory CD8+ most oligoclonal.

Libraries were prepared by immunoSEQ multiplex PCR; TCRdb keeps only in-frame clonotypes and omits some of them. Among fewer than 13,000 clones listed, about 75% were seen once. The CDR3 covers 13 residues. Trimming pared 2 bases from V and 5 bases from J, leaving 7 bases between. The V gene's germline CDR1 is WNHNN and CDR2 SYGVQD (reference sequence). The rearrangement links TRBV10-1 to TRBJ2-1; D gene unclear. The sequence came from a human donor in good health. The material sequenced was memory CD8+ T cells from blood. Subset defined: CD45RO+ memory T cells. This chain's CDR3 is CASSEVSNNEQFF. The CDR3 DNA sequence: TGCGCCAGCAGTGAGGTCTCGAACAATGAGCAGTTCTTC.